One and the same sample provided the 28 T cell receptor beta chains below, sequenced in a study of blood T cells in healthy people across ages. Alongside a J-beta primer mix, a sample-barcoded 5' primer served in a second PCR lasting roughly 6 to 11 cycles. TCRdb called the 5' RACE reads again in MiXCR, with one record for every CDR3 protein. The data hold about 1.8 million distinct CDR3 sequences, with just under 50% observed a single time. The specimen sequenced was blood. All receptors come from a woman aged 40-49 years in good health.

V usage is TRBV5-1 and J usage is TRBJ2-3; D is possibly TRBD1 (6 bases). Per the germline V gene, CDR1 is SGHRS and CDR2 is YFSETQ. This CDR3 is built from 12 residues. The germline V and J ends were trimmed by 4 bases and 11 bases, with 14 bases remaining between them. Here the CDR3 DNA reads TGCGCCAGCAGCGCAAGGACAGAAGGGCAGTATTTT. This encodes CASSARTEGQYF.

This rearrangement joins TRBV9 to TRBJ1-5; 7 bases match TRBD1. V shed 2 bases and J 4 bases; nucleotides not matched to a gene: 3. Germline assignment: CDR1 SGDLS and CDR2 YYNGEE. The CDR3 length is 14 residues. The DNA for the CDR3 is TGTGCCAGCAGCGTGGGACAGCCAAATCAGCCCCAGCATTTT. Translation gives CASSVGQPNQPQHF.

This chain joins TRBV20-1 and TRBJ2-1; D is tentatively TRBD1 or TRBD2 (5 bases each). CDR1 is DFQATT and CDR2 is SNEGSKA in the germline V gene (reference sequence). V lost 1 base to trimming and J lost 14 bases, with 12 bases between them. The CDR3 contains 11 residues. As DNA, the CDR3 is TGCAGTGCTAGAGCCGGGACCCCGGAGTTCTTC. Translated, it gives CSARAGTPEFF.

The sample holds many counts of this clonotype. The V gene is TRBV29-1, the J gene TRBJ1-2, with 9 bases lining up with TRBD1. V gave up 6 bases and J gave up 3 bases; unmatched junction bases: 8. CDR1 and CDR2 from the germline V gene are SQVTM and ANQGSEA. This CDR3 spans 14 amino acids. The CDR3 protein is CSVFGTGKYYGYTF. The CDR3 bases are TGCAGCGTGTTTGGGACAGGGAAGTACTATGGCTACACCTTC. Looking up the rest from reference TRBV29-1 and TRBJ1-2 gives the full variable domain: SAVISQKPSRDICQRGTSLTIQCQVDSQVTMMFWYRQQPGQSLTLIATANQGSEATYESGFVIDKFPISRPNLTFSTLTVSNMSPEDSSIYLCSVFGTGKYYGYTFGSGTRLTVV.

This sequence joins TRBV20-1 and TRBJ2-4; the D is unclear. The J call may not be correct, given that the DNA end is closer to TRBJ2-7. The CDR3 sequence is 12 residues long. CDR1 DFQATT and CDR2 SNEGSKA come from the germline V gene (reference sequence). The CDR3 sequence: CSAIDGTYEQYF. As DNA, the CDR3 is TGCAGTGCTATAGACGGTACCTACGAGCAGTACTTC.

V gene TRBV27 combines with J gene TRBJ2-5, with D possibly being TRBD1 (5 bases). Per germline, CDR1 MNHEY and CDR2 SMNVEV (reference sequence). This CDR3 has 15 residues. Trimming stripped 2 bases from V and 2 bases from J, with 12 bases between. CDR3 sequence reads: CASSLVRGRQETQYF. CDR3 DNA sequence: TGTGCCAGCAGTTTAGTTAGGGGCAGACAAGAGACCCAGTACTTC.

This chain uses TRBV20-1 with TRBJ2-3; 14 bases line up with TRBD2. The J segment lost 0 bases and the V segment lost 3 bases, leaving 14 bases of the junction unmatched. The CDR3 is made up of 20 amino acids. Germline loops: CDR1 DFQATT, CDR2 SNEGSKA (reference sequence). The CDR3 DNA reads TGCAGTGCTAGCAGGCAGGGATCGGGACTAGCGGGGGTTAGCACAGATACGCAGTATTTT. Its translation is CSASRQGSGLAGVSTDTQYF.

This clonotype was recorded a few times. This rearrangement joins TRBV6-1 to TRBJ2-3, with D tentatively TRBD2 (6 bases). Trimming pared 4 bases from V and 6 bases from J, leaving 23 bases between. The CDR3 spans 17 residues. Germline-derived CDR1 and CDR2 are MNHNS and SASEGT. Here the CDR3 DNA reads TGTGCCAGCAGTGCTAGACGGAAGATTAGTGGGGGGGATACGCAGTATTTT. Its translation: CASSARRKISGGDTQYF.

The genes are TRBV12-3 or TRBV12-4 and TRBJ1-1, with D possibly being TRBD1 (5 bases). V was cut by 5 bases and J by 9 bases, with 16 bases left in between. The CDR3 contains 13 residues. The CDR3 region is CASSLTAVRQAFF. Written as DNA, the CDR3 is TGTGCCAGCAGTCTGACAGCAGTAAGGCAAGCTTTCTTT.

CDR3 residues: CASTSDSNYGYTF. In nucleotides, the CDR3 is TGCGCCAGCACTTCAGACTCTAACTATGGCTACACCTTC. The chain couples TRBV5-1 to TRBJ1-2; D unresolved. The CDR3 spans 13 residues. CDR1 is SGHRS and CDR2 is YFSETQ in the germline V gene. Between the trimmed V and J ends, which lost 6 bases and 0 bases, there was a span of 9 bases.

The CDR3 DNA is TGTGCCACCTCGGGGGGGCTTACATACAATGAGCAGTTCTTC. It specifies CATSGGLTYNEQFF. V usage is TRBV6-2 or TRBV6-3 and J usage is TRBJ2-1; 8 nucleotides line up with TRBD2. CDR1 and CDR2 from the germline V gene are MNHEY and SVGEGT. Losses at the gene ends were 10 bases for V and 4 bases for J; bases not matched to a gene: 9. The CDR3 contains 14 residues.

CDR3 nucleotide sequence: TGTGCCAGCAGCCGTTTAGGCCCCAACAGGGGAAATCAGCCCCAGCATTTT. It codes for CASSRLGPNRGNQPQHF. The chain couples TRBV6-1 to TRBJ1-5; 7 bases are a match to TRBD1. V shed 6 bases and J 4 bases; nucleotides not matched to a gene: 15. Germline V gene lookup returns CDR1 MNHNS and CDR2 SASEGT. The CDR3 sequence is 17 residues long.

This clonotype was counted between two and nine times. V and J are TRBV18 and TRBJ2-4; TRBD1 aligns across 7 bases. The germline CDR1 and CDR2 sequences are KGHSH and LQKENI. The CDR3 sequence is 16 residues long. V trimming: 6 bases; J trimming: 3 bases; junction bases outside the gene matches: 11. The CDR3 sequence: CASSHRDRVDKNIQYF. CDR3 nucleotides: TGTGCCAGCTCCCATCGTGACAGGGTGGACAAAAACATTCAGTACTTC.

The rearrangement joins TRBV6-5 to TRBJ2-7; maybe TRBD1 (6 bases). Germline V gene data show CDR1 as MNHEY and CDR2 as SVGAGI. V lost 6 bases and J 7 bases, leaving 22 bases between the germline ends. This CDR3 is 15 amino acids long. CDR3 DNA: TGTGCCAGCAGCCGCGACAGGTCGTCGGGCAATGAGCAGTACTTC. Translated: CASSRDRSSGNEQYF.

The rearrangement uses TRBV6-6 and TRBJ2-4; TRBD1 matches at 7 bases. Looked up from germline, CDR1 is MNHNY and CDR2 is SVGAGI (reference sequence). V lost 5 bases to trimming and J lost 0 bases; unmatched junction nucleotides: 7. The CDR3 totals 16 residues. The CDR3 DNA reads as TGTGCCAGCAGTCAGACAGGGCGACTAGCCAAAAACATTCAGTACTTC. This encodes CASSQTGRLAKNIQYF.

Worth noting for this clonotype: Sequence at one end of the junction differs from germline and may be a read error. The chain links TRBV7-7 to TRBJ2-5; D is undetermined. Germline values: CDR1 SSHAT, CDR2 FNYEAQ (reference sequence). The CDR3 loop spans 14 amino acids. CDR3 sequence: CASSSGPIQETQYF. For the CDR3, the DNA is TGTGCTAGCAGCTCTGGACCCATACAAGAGACCCAGTACTTC.

This rearrangement joins TRBV19 to TRBJ2-7; TRBD1 agrees at 9 bases. The germline gives CDR1 LNHDA, CDR2 SQIVND (reference sequence). This CDR3 is 15 amino acids long. The J segment lost 6 bases and the V segment lost 5 bases, leaving 11 bases of the junction unmatched. The CDR3 nucleotides read TGTGCCAGTAGTGTACTCCGGGACAGGGCGGGCGAGCAGTACTTC. It codes for CASSVLRDRAGEQYF.

This clonotype has more than one count but fewer than ten. The chain carries TRBV20-1 and TRBJ2-5; D assignment may be TRBD1 or TRBD2 (5 bases each). CDR1 is DFQATT, CDR2 SNEGSKA, per germline (reference sequence). V was shortened by 6 bases and J by 0 bases, with 11 bases between the two germline ends. The CDR3 has 13 amino acids. In DNA form, the CDR3 reads TGCAGTGCCCTCGGGGCAGACCAAGAGACCCAGTACTTC. Translating it yields CSALGADQETQYF.

The chain employs TRBV12-3 or TRBV12-4 and TRBJ2-7, with 7 bases identical to TRBD1. V lost 1 base to trimming and J lost 5 bases; unmatched junction nucleotides: 11. CDR3 size: 16 residues. This CDR3 reads CASSLGSTHRGHEQYF. CDR3 nucleotide sequence: TGTGCCAGCAGTTTAGGGTCGACTCACAGGGGCCACGAGCAGTACTTC.

V usage is TRBV20-1 and J usage is TRBJ2-1; 10 bases agree with TRBD2. CDR3 length: 16 amino acids. Per germline, CDR1 DFQATT and CDR2 SNEGSKA (reference sequence). V trimming: 0 bases; J trimming: 6 bases; junction bases outside the gene matches: 8. The CDR3 sequence: CSARDYQRGGLNEQFF. The CDR3, as DNA: TGCAGTGCTAGAGATTATCAGCGGGGGGGCCTCAATGAGCAGTTCTTC.

The chain employs TRBV4-3 and TRBJ2-1, with D perhaps TRBD1 (6 bases). The last part of the DNA fits TRBJ2-7 better; the J call may be wrong. Germline V gives CDR1 LGHNA, CDR2 YSLEER. There are 15 residues in the CDR3. CDR3 sequence: CASSQDQGQYNEQYF. The CDR3 region has the DNA TGCGCCAGCAGCCAAGATCAAGGACAGTACAATGAGCAGTACTTC.

Concerning this clonotype itself: One end of the junction fails to match germline, which may point to a read error. The V and J genes are TRBV20-1 and TRBJ2-4; D perhaps matches TRBD2 (5 bases). With the DNA end fitting TRBJ2-7 better, the J assignment may be wrong. CDR1 is DFQATT and CDR2 is SNEGSKA in the germline V gene (reference sequence). The CDR3 is 11 amino acids. The CDR3 nucleotides read TGCATTGCTAGCCGGTCCTACGAGCAGTACTTC. It specifies CIASRSYEQYF.

This chain uses TRBV20-1 with TRBJ2-5, with D hard to call. V gave up 0 bases and J gave up 1 base, with 6 bases separating them. The germline gives CDR1 DFQATT, CDR2 SNEGSKA (reference sequence). This CDR3 comprises 13 residues. CDR3 region: CSAREEIQETQYF. The CDR3 DNA follows: TGCAGTGCTAGAGAGGAGATCCAAGAGACCCAGTACTTC.

The chain is built from TRBV20-1 and TRBJ2-1; TRBD2 aligns across 11 bases. Losses at the gene ends were 0 bases for V and 7 bases for J; bases not matched to a gene: 14. This CDR3 comprises 18 residues. Germline V gene data show CDR1 as DFQATT and CDR2 as SNEGSKA (reference sequence). CDR3 amino acids: CSARDIRRLAGKLNEQFF. CDR3 coding DNA: TGCAGTGCTAGAGATATCCGTCGACTAGCGGGGAAACTTAATGAGCAGTTCTTC.

About this clonotype itself: One end of the junction does not line up with germline, which may come from a read error. CDR3 sequence reads: CANSSAATQYF. The CDR3 bases are TGTGCCAACAGCTCCGCCGCTACGCAGTATTTT. The chain employs TRBV7-8 and TRBJ2-3; D gene unclear. Per the germline V gene, CDR1 is SGHVS and CDR2 is FQNEAQ. The CDR3 runs to 11 residues. The full variable domain, completed using reference TRBV7-8 and TRBJ2-3, is GAGVSQSPRYKVAKRGQDVALRCDPISGHVSLFWYQQALGQGPEFLTYFQNEAQLDKSGLPSDRFFAERPEGSVSTLKIQRTQQEDSAVYLCANSSAATQYFGPGTRLTVL.

The chain employs TRBV10-1 and TRBJ2-5; D remains ambiguous. The V end lost 0 bases, the J end lost 9 bases, and 2 bases lay between the germline ends. The CDR3 is 10 amino acids. Germline V lookup: CDR1 WNHNN, CDR2 SYGVQD (reference sequence). CDR3 sequence reads: CASSESAQYF. CDR3 sequence (DNA): TGCGCCAGCAGTGAGTCCGCCCAGTACTTC.

The V call is TRBV20-1, the J call TRBJ2-1, with D perhaps matching TRBD1 or TRBD2 (5 bases each). CDR1 and CDR2 from the germline V gene are DFQATT and SNEGSKA (reference sequence). This CDR3 contains 16 residues. Between the trimmed V and J ends, which lost 4 bases and 1 base, there was a span of 17 bases. The CDR3 DNA sequence: TGCAGTGCTATACAAGACGGGACGGTATCCTACAATGAGCAGTTCTTC. Amino acids: CSAIQDGTVSYNEQFF.

This chain joins TRBV20-1 and TRBJ1-2, with TRBD1 identical over 10 bases. The length of the CDR3 is 16 residues. After removal of 0 bases from V and 8 bases from J, the junction contained 12 bases not matched to a gene. Germline V gives CDR1 DFQATT, CDR2 SNEGSKA (reference sequence). CDR3 protein: CSAREGGRQGARGYTF. Here the CDR3 DNA reads TGCAGTGCTAGAGAAGGGGGCAGACAGGGGGCCAGAGGCTACACCTTC.